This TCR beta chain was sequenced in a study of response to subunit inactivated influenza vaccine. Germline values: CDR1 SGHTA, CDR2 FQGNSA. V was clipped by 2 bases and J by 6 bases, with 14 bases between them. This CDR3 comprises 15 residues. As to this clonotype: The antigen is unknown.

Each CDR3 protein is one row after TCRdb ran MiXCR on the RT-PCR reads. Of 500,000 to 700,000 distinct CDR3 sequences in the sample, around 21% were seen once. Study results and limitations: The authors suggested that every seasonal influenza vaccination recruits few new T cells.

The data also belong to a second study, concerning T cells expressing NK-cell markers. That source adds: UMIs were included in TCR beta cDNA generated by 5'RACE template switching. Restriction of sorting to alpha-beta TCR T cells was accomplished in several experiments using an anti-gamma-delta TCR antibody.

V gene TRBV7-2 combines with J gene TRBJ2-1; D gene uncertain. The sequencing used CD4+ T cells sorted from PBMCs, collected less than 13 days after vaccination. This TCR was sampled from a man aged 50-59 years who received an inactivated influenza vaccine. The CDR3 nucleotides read TGTGCCAGCAGCTTAACGGCGACCAACTCCAATGAGCAGTTCTTC. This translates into CASSLTATNSNEQFF.